These 7 T cell receptor beta chains were all obtained from the same sample, sequenced in a study of blood T cell repertoires in COVID-19. Sequencing used immunoSEQ multiplex PCR; TCRdb keeps in-frame clones, though not all of them. Of about 64,000 clones detected, approximately 70% appear once; the ten largest clones hold about half. The source material was PBMCs or T cells enriched from blood (not recorded which). The receptors originated from a woman aged 55-69 years who had been exposed to COVID-19.

The chain is built from TRBV7-2 and TRBJ1-2; D unclear. The germline gives CDR1 SGHTA, CDR2 FQGNSA. The V end lost 2 bases, the J end lost 0 bases, and 13 bases lay between the germline ends. The CDR3 spans 16 residues. The CDR3 reads CASSLTPPEPNYGYTF. CDR3 nucleotide sequence: TGTGCCAGCAGCTTAACCCCGCCGGAGCCTAACTATGGCTACACCTTC.

The chain links TRBV5-1 to TRBJ2-7; 8 nucleotides match TRBD1. V shed 4 bases and J 3 bases; nucleotides not matched to a gene: 3. Germline V gene lookup returns CDR1 SGHRS and CDR2 YFSETQ. There are 13 residues in the CDR3. This CDR3 is CASSPDRGYEQYF. The CDR3 DNA sequence: TGCGCCAGCAGCCCCGACAGGGGCTACGAGCAGTACTTC.

This chain links TRBV6-5 with TRBJ1-2, with D perhaps TRBD1 (6 bases). CDR1 and CDR2 from the germline V gene are MNHEY and SVGAGI. CDR3 length: 14 residues. V was clipped by 2 bases and J by 1 base, with 8 bases between them. CDR3 DNA: TGTGCCAGCAGTTACATGGACAGTAACTATGGCTACACCTTC. Protein sequence: CASSYMDSNYGYTF.

The chain couples TRBV19 to TRBJ2-7, with D perhaps matching TRBD1 (6 bases). V was cut by 8 bases and J by 7 bases, with 12 bases left in between. This CDR3 spans 11 amino acids. CDR1 and CDR2 (germline): LNHDA, SQIVND (reference sequence). The CDR3 loop reads CASSGEWEQYF. In DNA form, the CDR3 reads TGTGCCAGTTCAGGGGAGTGGGAGCAGTACTTC.

This clone showed up just a few times. The chain carries TRBV11-2 and TRBJ1-5; D possibly corresponds to TRBD1 (5 bases). The CDR3 is 15 amino acids. V lost 4 bases to trimming and J lost 5 bases, with 15 bases between them. The germline CDR1 and CDR2 sequences are SGHAT and FQNNGV. The CDR3 here is CASSSLGGCYQPQHF. Written as DNA, the CDR3 is TGTGCCAGCAGCTCGCTGGGGGGTTGTTATCAGCCCCAGCATTTT.

The chain combines TRBV19 with TRBJ2-1; TRBD2 might be the D (6 bases). Deletions cut 8 bases from V and 10 bases from J, with 18 bases between. The CDR3 spans 13 residues. Germline lookup yields CDR1 LNHDA and CDR2 SQIVND (reference sequence). The CDR3 spells CASAVLAPREQFF. Here the CDR3 DNA reads TGTGCCAGTGCCGTCCTAGCGCCCCGGGAGCAGTTCTTC. Full variable domain (remainder filled in from reference TRBV19 and TRBJ2-1): DGGITQSPKYLFRKEGQNVTLSCEQNLNHDAMYWYRQDPGQGLRLIYYSQIVNDFQKGDIAEGYSVSREKKESFPLTVTSAQKNPTAFYLCASAVLAPREQFFGPGTRLTVL.

The chain links TRBV14 to TRBJ2-7; 11 bases map to TRBD1. Germline assignment: CDR1 SGHDN and CDR2 FVKESK. J lost 2 bases, V lost 5 bases, and 2 bases had no gene match. This CDR3 region has 14 residues. The DNA for the CDR3 is TGTGCCAGCAGCGCGGGACAGGGGGCCTACGAGCAGTACTTC. Residues: CASSAGQGAYEQYF.